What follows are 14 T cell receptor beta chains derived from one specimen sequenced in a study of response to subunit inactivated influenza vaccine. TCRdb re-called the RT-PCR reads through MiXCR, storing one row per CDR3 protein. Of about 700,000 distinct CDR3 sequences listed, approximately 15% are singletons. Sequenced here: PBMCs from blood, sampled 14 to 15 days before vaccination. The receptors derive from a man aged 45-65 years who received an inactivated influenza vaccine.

This CDR3 is CASSLLSQAPNEKLFF. CDR3 nucleotide sequence: TGCGCCAGCAGCCTCCTATCCCAAGCCCCTAATGAAAAACTGTTTTTT. V is TRBV4-1 and J is TRBJ1-4, with no clear D. Trimming took 4 bases from V and 3 from J, leaving 15 bases between them. The CDR3 has 16 amino acids. The germline gives CDR1 MGHRA, CDR2 YSYEKL.

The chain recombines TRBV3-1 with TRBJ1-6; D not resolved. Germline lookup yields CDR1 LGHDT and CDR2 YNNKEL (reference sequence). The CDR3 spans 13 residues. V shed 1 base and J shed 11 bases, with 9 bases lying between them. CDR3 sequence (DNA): TGTGCCAGCAGCCAAGGGACTAGAACACCCCTCCACTTT. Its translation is CASSQGTRTPLHF.

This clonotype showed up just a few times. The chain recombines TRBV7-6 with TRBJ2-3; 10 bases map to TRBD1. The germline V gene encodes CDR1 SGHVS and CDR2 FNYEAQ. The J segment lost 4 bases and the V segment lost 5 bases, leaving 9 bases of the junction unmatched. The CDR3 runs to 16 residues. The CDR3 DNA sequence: TGTGCCAGCAGCCTTCGGACGGGACAGGGGTCAGATACGCAGTATTTT. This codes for CASSLRTGQGSDTQYF. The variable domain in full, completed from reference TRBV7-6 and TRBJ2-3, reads GAGVSQSPRYKVTKRGQDVALRCDPISGHVSLYWYRQALGQGPEFLTYFNYEAQQDKSGLPNDRFSAERPEGSISTLTIQRTEQRDSAMYRCASSLRTGQGSDTQYFGPGTRLTVL.

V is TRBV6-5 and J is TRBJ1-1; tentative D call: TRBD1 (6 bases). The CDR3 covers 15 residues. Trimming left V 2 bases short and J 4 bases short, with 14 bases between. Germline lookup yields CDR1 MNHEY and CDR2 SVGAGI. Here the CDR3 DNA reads TGTGCCAGCAGTTACCTAACAGGGCGGGTCACTGAAGCTTTCTTT. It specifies CASSYLTGRVTEAFF.

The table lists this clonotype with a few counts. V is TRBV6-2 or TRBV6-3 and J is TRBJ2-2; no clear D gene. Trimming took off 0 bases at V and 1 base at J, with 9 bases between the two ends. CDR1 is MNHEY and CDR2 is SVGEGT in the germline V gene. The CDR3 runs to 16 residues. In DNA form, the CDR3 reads TGTGCCAGCAGTTACTCGGAGACGGAGAACACCGGGGAGCTGTTTTTT. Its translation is CASSYSETENTGELFF.

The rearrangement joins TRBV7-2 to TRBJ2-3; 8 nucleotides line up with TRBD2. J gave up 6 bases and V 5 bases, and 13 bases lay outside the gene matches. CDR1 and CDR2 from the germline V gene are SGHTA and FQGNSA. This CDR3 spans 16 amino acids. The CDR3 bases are TGTGCCAGCAGCCCTTCTTACGGGACTAGGGGGGATACGCAGTATTTT. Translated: CASSPSYGTRGDTQYF.

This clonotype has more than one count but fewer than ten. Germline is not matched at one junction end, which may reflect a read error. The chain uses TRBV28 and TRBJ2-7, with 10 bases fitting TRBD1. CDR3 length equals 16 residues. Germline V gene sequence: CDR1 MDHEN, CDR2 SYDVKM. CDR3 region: CATSSPTGTGVYEQYF. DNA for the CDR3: TGTGCCACCAGTTCACCTACCGGGACAGGGGTATACGAGCAGTACTTC.

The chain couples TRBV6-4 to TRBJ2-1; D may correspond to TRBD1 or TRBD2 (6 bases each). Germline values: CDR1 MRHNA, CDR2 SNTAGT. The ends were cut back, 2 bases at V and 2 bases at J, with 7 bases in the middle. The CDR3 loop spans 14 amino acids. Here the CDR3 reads CASSDRGAYNEQFF. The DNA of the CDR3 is TGTGCCAGCAGTGACAGGGGGGCCTACAATGAGCAGTTCTTC.

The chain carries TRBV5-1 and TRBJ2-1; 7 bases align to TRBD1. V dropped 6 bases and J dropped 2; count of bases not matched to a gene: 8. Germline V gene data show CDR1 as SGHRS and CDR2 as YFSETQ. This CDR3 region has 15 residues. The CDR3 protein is CASKQGTSTYNEQFF. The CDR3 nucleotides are TGCGCCAGCAAACAGGGGACGTCAACCTACAATGAGCAGTTCTTC.

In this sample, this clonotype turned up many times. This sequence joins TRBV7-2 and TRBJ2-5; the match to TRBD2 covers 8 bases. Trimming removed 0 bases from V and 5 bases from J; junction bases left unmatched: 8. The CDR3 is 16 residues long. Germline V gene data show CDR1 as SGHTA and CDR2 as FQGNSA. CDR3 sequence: CASSLALAGLGETQYF. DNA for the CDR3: TGTGCCAGCAGCTTAGCCCTAGCGGGTTTGGGGGAGACCCAGTACTTC. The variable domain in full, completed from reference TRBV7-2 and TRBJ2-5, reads GAGVSQSPSNKVTEKGKDVELRCDPISGHTALYWYRQSLGQGLEFLIYFQGNSAPDKSGLPSDRFSAERTGGSVSTLTIQRTQQEDSAVYLCASSLALAGLGETQYFGPGTRLLVL.

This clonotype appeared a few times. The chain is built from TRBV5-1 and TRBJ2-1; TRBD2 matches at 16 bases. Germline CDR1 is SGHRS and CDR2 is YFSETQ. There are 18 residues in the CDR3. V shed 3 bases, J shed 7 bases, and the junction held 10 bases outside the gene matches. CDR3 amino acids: CASSWTPGLAGGNNEQFF. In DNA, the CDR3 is TGCGCCAGCAGCTGGACACCGGGACTAGCGGGGGGGAATAATGAGCAGTTCTTC.

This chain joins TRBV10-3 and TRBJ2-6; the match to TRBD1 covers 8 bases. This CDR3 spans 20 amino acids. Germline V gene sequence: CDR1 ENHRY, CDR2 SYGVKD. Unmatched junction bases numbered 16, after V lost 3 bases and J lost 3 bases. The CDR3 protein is CAISDPSVWQGASGANVLTF. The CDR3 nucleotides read TGTGCCATCAGTGACCCAAGCGTCTGGCAGGGGGCGAGTGGGGCCAACGTCCTGACTTTC.

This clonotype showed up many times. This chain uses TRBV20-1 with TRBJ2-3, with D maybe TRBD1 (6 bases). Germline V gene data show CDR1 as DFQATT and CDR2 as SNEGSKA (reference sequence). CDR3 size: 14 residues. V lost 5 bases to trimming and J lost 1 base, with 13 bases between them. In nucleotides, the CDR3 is TGCAGTGCTCCCCATGGGGGCGGCACAGATACGCAGTATTTT. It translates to CSAPHGGGTDTQYF.

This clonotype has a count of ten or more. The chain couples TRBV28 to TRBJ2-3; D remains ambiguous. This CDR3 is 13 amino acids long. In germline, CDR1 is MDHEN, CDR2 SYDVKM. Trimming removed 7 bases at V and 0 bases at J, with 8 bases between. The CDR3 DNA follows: TGTGCCAGCAATGATTTTAGCACAGATACGCAGTATTTT. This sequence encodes CASNDFSTDTQYF.